This TCR beta chain was identified during a study of CD8 T cells in ankylosing spondylitis. Making the TCR beta libraries involved quantitative 5'-RACE with molecular barcodes. TCRdb passed the 5' RACE reads through MiXCR, listing each CDR3 protein once. Here the sample spans a few hundred thousand distinct CDR3 sequences, approximately 12% being singletons. This clonotype was found a few times. Its specificity is unknown. Study findings and constraints: Disease-linked clones displayed a CD8+ phenotype and appeared relatively rarely in peripheral blood. The authors reported significant enrichment of disease-linked clones in matched ankylosing spondylitis synovial fluid.

V lost 4 bases and J lost 1, with 11 bases in between. CDR1 is MGHRA and CDR2 is YSYEKL in the germline V gene. CDR3 size: 15 residues. The clonotype comes from a male donor with ankylosing spondylitis or in good health (not recorded which). The J gene is TRBJ2-1, the V gene TRBV4-1, with TRBD1 as a possible D gene (6 bases). Sequencing used blood, either unsorted or a sorted T cell fraction (not recorded which). CDR3 sequence reads: CASSRFRGSYNEQFF. CDR3 bases: TGCGCCAGCAGCCGGTTTAGGGGGTCCTACAATGAGCAGTTCTTC.